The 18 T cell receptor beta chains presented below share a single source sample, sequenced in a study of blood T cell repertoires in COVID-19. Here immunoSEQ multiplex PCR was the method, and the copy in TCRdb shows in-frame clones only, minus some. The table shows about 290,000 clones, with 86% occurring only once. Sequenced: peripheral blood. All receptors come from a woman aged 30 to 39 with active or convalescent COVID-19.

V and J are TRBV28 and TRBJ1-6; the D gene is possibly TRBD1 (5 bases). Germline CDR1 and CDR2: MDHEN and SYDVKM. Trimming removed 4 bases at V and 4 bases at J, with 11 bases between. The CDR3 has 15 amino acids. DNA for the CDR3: TGTGCCAGCAGTTCCAGACAGAATTATAATTCACCCCTCCACTTT. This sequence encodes CASSSRQNYNSPLHF.

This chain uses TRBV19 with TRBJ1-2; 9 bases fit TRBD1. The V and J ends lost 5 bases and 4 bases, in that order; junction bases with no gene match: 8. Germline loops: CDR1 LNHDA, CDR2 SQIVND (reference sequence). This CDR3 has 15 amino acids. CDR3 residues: CASSFRDRVSYGYTF. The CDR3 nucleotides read TGTGCCAGTAGTTTCCGGGACAGGGTTTCCTATGGCTACACCTTC.

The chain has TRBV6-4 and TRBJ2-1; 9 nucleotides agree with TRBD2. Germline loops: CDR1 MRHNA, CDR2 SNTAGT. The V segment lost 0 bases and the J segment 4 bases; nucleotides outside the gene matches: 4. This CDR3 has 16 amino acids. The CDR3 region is CASSDSGLAGYNEQFF. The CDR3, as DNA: TGTGCCAGCAGTGACTCGGGGCTAGCGGGATACAATGAGCAGTTCTTC.

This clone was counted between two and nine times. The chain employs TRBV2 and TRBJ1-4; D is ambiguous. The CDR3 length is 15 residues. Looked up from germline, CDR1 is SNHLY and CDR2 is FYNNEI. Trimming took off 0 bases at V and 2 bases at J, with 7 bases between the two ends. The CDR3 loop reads CASSEATETNEKLFF. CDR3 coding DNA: TGTGCCAGCAGTGAAGCAACAGAGACTAATGAAAAACTGTTTTTT.

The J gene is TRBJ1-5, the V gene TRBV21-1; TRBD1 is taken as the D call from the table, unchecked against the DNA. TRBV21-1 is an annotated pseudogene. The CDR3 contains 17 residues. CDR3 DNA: TGTGCCAGCAGCAAAGACAGGGGGGGCTATAGCAATCAGCCCCAGCATTTT. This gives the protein CASSKDRGGYSNQPQHF.

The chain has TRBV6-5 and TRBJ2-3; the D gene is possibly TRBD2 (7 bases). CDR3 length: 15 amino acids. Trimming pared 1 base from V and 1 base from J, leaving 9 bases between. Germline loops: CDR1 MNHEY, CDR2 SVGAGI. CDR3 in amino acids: CASSYWGGGTDTQYF. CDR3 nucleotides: TGTGCCAGCAGTTACTGGGGGGGCGGCACAGATACGCAGTATTTT.

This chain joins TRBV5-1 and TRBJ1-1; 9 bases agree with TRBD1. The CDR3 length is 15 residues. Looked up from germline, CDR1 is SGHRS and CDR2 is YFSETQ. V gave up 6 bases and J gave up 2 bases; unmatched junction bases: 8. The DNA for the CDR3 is TGCGCCAGCAAGCTACTACAGGGGGCAAACACTGAAGCTTTCTTT. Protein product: CASKLLQGANTEAFF.

This CDR3 is CAWSIGLAGGTGETQYF. In nucleotides, the CDR3 is TGTGCCTGGAGCATAGGACTAGCGGGGGGGACCGGAGAGACCCAGTACTTC. V usage is TRBV30 and J usage is TRBJ2-5; the match to TRBD2 covers 15 bases. Trimming removed 3 bases from V and 4 bases from J; junction bases left unmatched: 9. The CDR3 runs to 17 residues. In germline, CDR1 is GTSNPN, CDR2 SVGIG (reference sequence).

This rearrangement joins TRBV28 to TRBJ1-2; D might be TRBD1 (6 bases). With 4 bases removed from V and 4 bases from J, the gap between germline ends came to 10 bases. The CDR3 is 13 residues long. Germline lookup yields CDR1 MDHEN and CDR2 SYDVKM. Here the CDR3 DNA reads TGTGCCAGCAGTTCGGACAGACTCTATGGCTACACCTTC. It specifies CASSSDRLYGYTF.

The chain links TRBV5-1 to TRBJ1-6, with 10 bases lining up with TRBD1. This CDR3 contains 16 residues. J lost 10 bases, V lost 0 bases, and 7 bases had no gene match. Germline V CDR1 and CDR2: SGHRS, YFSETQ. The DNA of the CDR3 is TGCGCCAGCAGCTTGGGAGAGGGACAGGGGAGCTCACCCCTCCACTTT. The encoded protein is CASSLGEGQGSSPLHF. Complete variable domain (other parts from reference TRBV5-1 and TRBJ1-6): KAGVTQTPRYLIKTRGQQVTLSCSPISGHRSVSWYQQTPGQGLQFLFEYFSETQRNKGNFPGRFSGRQFSNSRSEMNVSTLELGDSALYLCASSLGEGQGSSPLHFGNGTRLTVT.

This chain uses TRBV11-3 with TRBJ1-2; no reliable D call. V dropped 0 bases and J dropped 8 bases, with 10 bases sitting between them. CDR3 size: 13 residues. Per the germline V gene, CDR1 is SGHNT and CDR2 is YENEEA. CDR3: CASSLDSGEGYTF. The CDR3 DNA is TGTGCCAGCAGCTTAGATTCGGGAGAGGGCTACACCTTC.

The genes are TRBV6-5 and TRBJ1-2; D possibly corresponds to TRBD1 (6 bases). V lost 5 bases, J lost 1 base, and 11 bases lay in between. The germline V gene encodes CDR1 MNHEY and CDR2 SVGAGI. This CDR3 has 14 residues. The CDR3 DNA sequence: TGTGCCAGCAGTACCCGAGGGGGTAACTATGGCTACACCTTC. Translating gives CASSTRGGNYGYTF.

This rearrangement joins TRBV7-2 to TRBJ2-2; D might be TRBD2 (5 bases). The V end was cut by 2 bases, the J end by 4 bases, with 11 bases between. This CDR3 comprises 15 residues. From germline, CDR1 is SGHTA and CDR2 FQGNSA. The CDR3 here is CASSLRGAGTGELFF. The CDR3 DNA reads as TGTGCCAGCAGCTTAAGAGGTGCGGGCACCGGGGAGCTGTTTTTT.

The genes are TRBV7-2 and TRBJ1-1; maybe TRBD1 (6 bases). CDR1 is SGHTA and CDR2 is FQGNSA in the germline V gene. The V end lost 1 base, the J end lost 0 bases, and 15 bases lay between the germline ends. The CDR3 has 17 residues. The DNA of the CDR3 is TGTGCCAGCAGCTTAGGGTTACAGGGACGGCTGAACACTGAAGCTTTCTTT. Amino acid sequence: CASSLGLQGRLNTEAFF.

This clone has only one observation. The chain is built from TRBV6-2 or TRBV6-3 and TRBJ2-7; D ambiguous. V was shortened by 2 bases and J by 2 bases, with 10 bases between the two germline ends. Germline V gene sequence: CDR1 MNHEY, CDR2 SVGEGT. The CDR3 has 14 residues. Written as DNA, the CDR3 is TGTGCCAGCAGTTACGGGCACGGTCCCTACGAGCAGTACTTC. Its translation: CASSYGHGPYEQYF.

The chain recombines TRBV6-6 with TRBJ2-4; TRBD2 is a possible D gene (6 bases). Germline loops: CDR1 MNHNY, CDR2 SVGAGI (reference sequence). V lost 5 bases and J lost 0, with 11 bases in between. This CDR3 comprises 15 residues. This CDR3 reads CASSERALAKNIQYF. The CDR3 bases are TGTGCCAGCAGTGAGCGGGCGCTAGCCAAAAACATTCAGTACTTC.

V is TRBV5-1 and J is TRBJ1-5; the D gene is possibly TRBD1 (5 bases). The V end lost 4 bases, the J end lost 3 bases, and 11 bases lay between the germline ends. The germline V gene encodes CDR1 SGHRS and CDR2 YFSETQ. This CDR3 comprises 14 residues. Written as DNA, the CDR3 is TGCGCCAGCAGCCTTGAAGGGGACAATCAGCCCCAGCATTTT. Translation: CASSLEGDNQPQHF. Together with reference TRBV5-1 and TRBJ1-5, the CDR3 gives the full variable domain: KAGVTQTPRYLIKTRGQQVTLSCSPISGHRSVSWYQQTPGQGLQFLFEYFSETQRNKGNFPGRFSGRQFSNSRSEMNVSTLELGDSALYLCASSLEGDNQPQHFGDGTRLSIL.

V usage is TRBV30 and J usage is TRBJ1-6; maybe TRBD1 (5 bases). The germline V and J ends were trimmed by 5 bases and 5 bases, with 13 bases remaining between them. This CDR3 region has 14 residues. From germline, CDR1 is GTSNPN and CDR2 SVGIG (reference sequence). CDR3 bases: TGTGCCTGGGGGCCGGGACTGGATAATTCACCCCTCCACTTT. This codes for CAWGPGLDNSPLHF.